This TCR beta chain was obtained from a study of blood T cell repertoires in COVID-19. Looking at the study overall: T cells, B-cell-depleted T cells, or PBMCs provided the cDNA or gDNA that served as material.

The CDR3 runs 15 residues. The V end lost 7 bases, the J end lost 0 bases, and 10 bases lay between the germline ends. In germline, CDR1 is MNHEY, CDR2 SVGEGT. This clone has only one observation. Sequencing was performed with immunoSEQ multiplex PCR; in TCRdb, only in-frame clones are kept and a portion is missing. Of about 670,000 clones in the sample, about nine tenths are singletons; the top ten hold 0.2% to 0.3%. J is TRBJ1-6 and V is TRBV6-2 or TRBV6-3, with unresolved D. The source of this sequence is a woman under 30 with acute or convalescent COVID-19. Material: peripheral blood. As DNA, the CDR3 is TGTGCCAGCACCCCCGTCAGCTCCTATAATTCACCCCTCCACTTT. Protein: CASTPVSSYNSPLHF.